Below are 24 T cell receptor beta chains sequenced from a single sample in a study of cytomegalovirus exposure and HLA in healthy donors. PCR employed 60 Vbeta and 13 Jbeta primers. TCRdb's copy holds only in-frame clones and misses some; the assay was immunoSEQ multiplex PCR. The repertoire holds 210,000 or so clones, less than 85% seen once, with about 0.23% in the top ten. The sequencing input was PBMCs. These receptors were taken from a girl aged 2 to 10 in good health and CMV-seronegative.

The chain carries TRBV27 and TRBJ2-1; TRBD2 is a possible D gene (5 bases). The germline V gene has CDR1 MNHEY and CDR2 SMNVEV (reference sequence). The CDR3 consists of 13 residues. V was pared by 6 bases and J by 9 bases, with 15 bases between. CDR3 loop: CASSNRGVGEQFF. For the CDR3, the DNA is TGTGCCAGCAGCAATCGGGGAGTGGGTGAGCAGTTCTTC.

The V call is TRBV6-1, the J call TRBJ1-1, with 8 bases that match TRBD1. The V gene's germline CDR1 is MNHNS and CDR2 SASEGT. This CDR3 has 13 residues. Trimming removed 5 bases from V and 4 bases from J; junction bases left unmatched: 3. DNA of the CDR3: TGTGCCAGCAGTACTACAGGGGGCACTGAAGCTTTCTTT. This codes for CASSTTGGTEAFF.

The chain uses TRBV9 and TRBJ1-4, with a weak D call TRBD1 (6 bases). Germline V lookup: CDR1 SGDLS, CDR2 YYNGEE. With 0 bases removed from V and 12 bases from J, the gap between germline ends came to 15 bases. CDR3 length: 14 residues. DNA for the CDR3: TGTGCCAGCAGCGTAGCTCCGGACAGCCGGGAACTGTTTTTT. Residues: CASSVAPDSRELFF.

V is TRBV9 and J is TRBJ2-1; a possible D gene is TRBD2 (6 bases). CDR3 size: 17 residues. Germline loops: CDR1 SGDLS, CDR2 YYNGEE. V was pared by 4 bases and J by 0 bases, with 17 bases between. CDR3 nucleotide sequence: TGTGCCAGCAGCCCCTTTCCTCGGGGGAGCTCCTACAATGAGCAGTTCTTC. Translating gives CASSPFPRGSSYNEQFF. The full variable domain, in which reference TRBV9 and TRBJ2-1 provide the parts outside the CDR3, is DSGVTQTPKHLITATGQRVTLRCSPRSGDLSVYWYQQSLDQGLQFLIQYYNGEERAKGNILERFSAQQFPDLHSELNLSSLELGDSALYFCASSPFPRGSSYNEQFFGPGTRLTVL.

The chain links TRBV18 to TRBJ2-2; D possibly corresponds to TRBD2 (6 bases). Trimming cost V 0 bases and J 7 bases, with 6 bases left between them. The CDR3 totals 13 residues. From germline, CDR1 is KGHSH and CDR2 LQKENI. The CDR3, as DNA: TGTGCCAGCTCACCACCGCGGGGCGGGGAGCTGTTTTTT. As protein: CASSPPRGGELFF.

This sequence joins TRBV5-4 and TRBJ2-7; 10 bases are shared with TRBD2. Per germline, CDR1 SGHNT and CDR2 YYREEE (reference sequence). CDR3 size: 16 residues. Losses at the gene ends were 3 bases for V and 0 bases for J; bases not matched to a gene: 6. This CDR3 reads CASSSVTSGASYEQYF. In DNA, the CDR3 is TGTGCCAGCAGCTCGGTTACTAGCGGGGCCTCCTACGAGCAGTACTTC.

The chain carries TRBV27 and TRBJ2-1; D possibly corresponds to TRBD2 (6 bases). V was pared by 2 bases and J by 15 bases, with 14 bases between. The CDR3 loop spans 12 amino acids. In germline, CDR1 is MNHEY, CDR2 SMNVEV (reference sequence). CDR3 DNA: TGTGCCAGCAGTTTAATCATGGGACTGCCGTTCTTC. Protein product: CASSLIMGLPFF.

The chain recombines TRBV11-1 with TRBJ2-5; TRBD1 matches 7 bases. V was clipped by 3 bases and J by 5 bases; unmatched bases: 9. Germline-derived CDR1 and CDR2 are SGHAT and FQDESV (reference sequence). The CDR3 contains 15 residues. The CDR3: CASSFTRGTSETQYF. CDR3 DNA sequence: TGTGCCAGCAGCTTTACCAGGGGGACCTCCGAGACCCAGTACTTC.

The rearrangement uses TRBV5-4 and TRBJ1-1; perhaps TRBD1 as D (5 bases). Germline V lookup: CDR1 SGHNT, CDR2 YYREEE (reference sequence). This CDR3 contains 14 residues. The V end was cut by 0 bases, the J end by 5 bases, with 11 bases between. Here the CDR3 reads CASSLGGVETEAFF. CDR3 nucleotides: TGTGCCAGCAGCTTGGGGGGCGTTGAAACTGAAGCTTTCTTT.

This clone was picked up a small number of times. The chain joins TRBV2 to TRBJ1-1; D may be TRBD1 (5 bases). Germline CDR1 SNHLY, CDR2 FYNNEI. Trimming stripped 7 bases from V and 3 bases from J, with 12 bases between. The length of the CDR3 is 13 residues. CDR3 in amino acids: CASKTGRYTEAFF. As DNA, the CDR3 is TGTGCCAGCAAAACAGGAAGGTACACTGAAGCTTTCTTT.

Only a few counts were recorded for this clone. V gene TRBV2 combines with J gene TRBJ1-2, with D perhaps matching TRBD1 (5 bases). Between the trimmed V and J ends, which lost 8 bases and 2 bases, there was a span of 18 bases. The germline V gene encodes CDR1 SNHLY and CDR2 FYNNEI. The CDR3 covers 15 residues. In nucleotides, the CDR3 is TGTGCCAGCCTTCAGGAAAGGGGAGGAAACTATGGCTACACCTTC. It specifies CASLQERGGNYGYTF.

CDR3 nucleotides: TGCGCCAGCAGCCAAGGGCTACGTGCGGGCTACGAGCAGTACTTC. Protein sequence: CASSQGLRAGYEQYF. The chain employs TRBV4-1 and TRBJ2-5; tentatively, D is TRBD2 (5 bases). The last part of the DNA fits TRBJ2-7 better; the J call may be wrong. Germline V CDR1 and CDR2: MGHRA, YSYEKL. This CDR3 comprises 15 residues.

This clone is a singleton in its sample. The chain recombines TRBV5-1 with TRBJ1-1, with a weak D call TRBD1 (6 bases). Germline V gene sequence: CDR1 SGHRS, CDR2 YFSETQ. V was cut by 2 bases and J by 0 bases, with 11 bases left in between. This CDR3 has 15 amino acids. CDR3 protein: CASSLTGQLNTEAFF. The DNA of the CDR3 is TGCGCCAGCAGCTTAACTGGACAGCTGAACACTGAAGCTTTCTTT.

CDR3 DNA: TGTGCCAGCAGTGAAGCGCTTGGATCCCTAGGAGAGCAGTTCTTC. Amino acid sequence: CASSEALGSLGEQFF. The rearrangement links TRBV2 to TRBJ2-1; no reliable D call. The length of the CDR3 is 15 residues. The germline V gene has CDR1 SNHLY and CDR2 FYNNEI. Trimming stripped 0 bases from V and 10 bases from J, with 16 bases between.

The V gene is TRBV29-1, the J gene TRBJ2-3, with 8 bases fitting TRBD1. CDR1 and CDR2 from the germline V gene are SQVTM and ANQGSEA. This CDR3 has 13 amino acids. Trimming at V came to 8 bases and at J to 4 bases, leaving 8 bases not matched to a gene. CDR3 amino acids: CSSGTGGSDTQYF. Here the CDR3 DNA reads TGCAGCTCAGGGACAGGTGGTTCAGATACGCAGTATTTT.

This chain joins TRBV27 and TRBJ1-1; tentatively, D is TRBD1 (5 bases). The CDR3 runs 13 residues. The V gene lost 8 bases and the J gene lost 6 bases, with 16 bases spanning the gap. Germline V gene sequence: CDR1 MNHEY, CDR2 SMNVEV (reference sequence). DNA of the CDR3: TGTGCCAGCGGGGGGATCTCGGGGGCTGAAGCTTTCTTT. Its protein product is CASGGISGAEAFF.

This sequence joins TRBV9 and TRBJ2-7; tentative D call: TRBD1 (6 bases). The V end lost 1 base, the J end lost 4 bases, and 12 bases lay between the germline ends. This CDR3 is built from 14 residues. Germline V lookup: CDR1 SGDLS, CDR2 YYNGEE. The CDR3 here is CASSVHTGRYEQYF. The CDR3 DNA reads as TGTGCCAGCAGCGTACATACAGGGAGATACGAGCAGTACTTC. Filled out from reference TRBV9 and TRBJ2-7, the complete variable domain reads DSGVTQTPKHLITATGQRVTLRCSPRSGDLSVYWYQQSLDQGLQFLIQYYNGEERAKGNILERFSAQQFPDLHSELNLSSLELGDSALYFCASSVHTGRYEQYFGPGTRLTVT.

The J gene is TRBJ2-6, the V gene TRBV28, with D possibly matching TRBD1 (5 bases). This CDR3 region has 14 residues. V gave up 1 base and J gave up 8 bases, with 9 bases separating them. The V gene's germline CDR1 is MDHEN and CDR2 SYDVKM. CDR3 in DNA: TGTGCCAGCAGTTTATTCTCAGGGACCAACGTCCTGACTTTC. As protein: CASSLFSGTNVLTF.

The rearrangement uses TRBV5-6 and TRBJ1-1; 7 bases are shared with TRBD1. Germline V gives CDR1 SGHDT, CDR2 YYEEEE. V shed 4 bases, J shed 10 bases, and the junction held 4 bases outside the gene matches. This CDR3 has 11 residues. The CDR3 reads CASSRDRVAFF. CDR3 nucleotides: TGTGCCAGCAGCAGAGACAGGGTAGCTTTCTTT.

This clone was seen more than once but under ten times. The chain employs TRBV5-1 and TRBJ2-1, with a weak D call TRBD1 (5 bases). Germline CDR1 reads SGHRS; CDR2 reads YFSETQ. Deletions cut 6 bases from V and 8 bases from J, with 15 bases between. The CDR3 is 13 amino acids. The CDR3 DNA reads TGCGCCAGCAACGCGGACACCTCCCATGAGCAGTTCTTC. Translated, it gives CASNADTSHEQFF.

The rearrangement uses TRBV7-2 and TRBJ2-7; 7 bases align to TRBD1. V was pared by 4 bases and J by 0 bases, with 12 bases of the junction left unmatched. Germline-derived CDR1 and CDR2 are SGHTA and FQGNSA. CDR3 length: 17 residues. The CDR3 DNA reads as TGTGCCAGCAGCTCCCTCATGCTCCGGGACAGCTCCTACGAGCAGTACTTC. Encoded protein: CASSSLMLRDSSYEQYF.

This sequence joins TRBV11-3 and TRBJ2-7; 9 nucleotides match TRBD2. Germline CDR1 and CDR2: SGHNT and YENEEA. V dropped 3 bases and J dropped 6; count of bases not matched to a gene: 3. The CDR3 is 13 amino acids. In nucleotides, the CDR3 is TGTGCCAGCAGCTTCGGCGGGAGGGGCGAGCAGTACTTC. Translated, it gives CASSFGGRGEQYF.

The genes are TRBV27 and TRBJ1-1; 9 positions agree with TRBD1. Germline V gives CDR1 MNHEY, CDR2 SMNVEV (reference sequence). Trimming removed 5 bases from V and 5 bases from J; junction bases left unmatched: 12. The CDR3 runs 16 residues. The CDR3 loop reads CASSRTRDRVETEAFF. The CDR3 DNA reads as TGTGCCAGCAGTCGGACACGGGACAGGGTAGAGACTGAAGCTTTCTTT.

V usage is TRBV6-1 and J usage is TRBJ2-1; a possible D gene is TRBD2 (6 bases). Germline V gives CDR1 MNHNS, CDR2 SASEGT. The CDR3 is 15 residues long. V dropped 10 bases and J dropped 5 bases, with 21 bases sitting between them. CDR3 in amino acids: CATQVSGGVNNEQFF. CDR3 nucleotide sequence: TGTGCCACGCAGGTCAGCGGAGGGGTTAACAATGAGCAGTTCTTC.